The sequence of this T cell receptor beta chain was determined in a study of blood T cell repertoires in COVID-19. Study in general: Italy, Spain and the United States were the sources of the convalescent and acute COVID-19 samples. PBMCs, B-cell-depleted T cells, or T cells were the source of the cDNA or gDNA that made up the material.

This clone was detected once. The age range of participants was about 18 to 95 years, with residence in approximately 25 US areas. The CDR3 is made up of 13 amino acids. Germline V lookup: CDR1 SGHTA, CDR2 FQGTGA. The ends were cut back, 2 bases at V and 5 bases at J, with 10 bases in the middle. Original analysis: Amplifying reference gene primers gave estimates of nucleated cell counts. The table came from immunoSEQ multiplex PCR; TCRdb's copy has only in-frame clones and leaves some out. V, J and clone size reflect that table, while D and trimming were determined from the DNA. The sample lists a few hundred thousand clones; roughly 90% were seen once.

The receptor was derived from a woman between 18 and 29 years old with acute COVID-19. The sequenced material came from PBMCs or T cells enriched from blood (not recorded which). J is TRBJ2-7 and V is TRBV7-3; D might be TRBD1 (5 bases). The CDR3 is CASSLSGMNEQYF. The DNA for the CDR3 is TGTGCCAGCAGCTTATCAGGGATGAACGAGCAGTACTTC. Looking up the rest from reference TRBV7-3 and TRBJ2-7 gives the full variable domain: GAGVSQTPSNKVTEKGKYVELRCDPISGHTALYWYRQSLGQGPEFLIYFQGTGAADDSGLPNDRFFAVRPEGSVSTLKIQRTERGDSAVYLCASSLSGMNEQYFGPGTRLTVT.